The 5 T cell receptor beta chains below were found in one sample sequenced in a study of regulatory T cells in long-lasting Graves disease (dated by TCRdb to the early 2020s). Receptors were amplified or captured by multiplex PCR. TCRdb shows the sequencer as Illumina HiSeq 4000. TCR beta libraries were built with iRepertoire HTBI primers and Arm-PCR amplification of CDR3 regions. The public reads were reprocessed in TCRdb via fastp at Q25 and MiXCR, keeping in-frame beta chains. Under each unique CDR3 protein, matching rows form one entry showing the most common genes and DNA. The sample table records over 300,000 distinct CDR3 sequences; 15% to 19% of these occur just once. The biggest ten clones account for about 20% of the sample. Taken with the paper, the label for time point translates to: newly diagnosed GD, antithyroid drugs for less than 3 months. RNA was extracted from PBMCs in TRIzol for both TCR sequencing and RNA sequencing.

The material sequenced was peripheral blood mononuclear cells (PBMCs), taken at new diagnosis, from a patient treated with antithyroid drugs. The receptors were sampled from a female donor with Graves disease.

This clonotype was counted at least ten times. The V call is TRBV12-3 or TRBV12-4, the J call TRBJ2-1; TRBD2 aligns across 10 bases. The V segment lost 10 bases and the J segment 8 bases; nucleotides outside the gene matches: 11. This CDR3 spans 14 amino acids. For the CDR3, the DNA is TGTGCCATCCTAGGGGGAGCGGGAGGGTATGAGCAGTTCTTC. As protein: CAILGGAGGYEQFF.

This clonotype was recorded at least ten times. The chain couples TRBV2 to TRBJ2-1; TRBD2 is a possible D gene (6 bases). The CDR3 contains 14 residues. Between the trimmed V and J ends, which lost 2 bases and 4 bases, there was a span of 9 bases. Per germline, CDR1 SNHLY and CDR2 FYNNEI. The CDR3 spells CASSESSGYNEQFF. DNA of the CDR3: TGTGCCAGCAGTGAATCCAGCGGGTACAATGAGCAGTTCTTC.

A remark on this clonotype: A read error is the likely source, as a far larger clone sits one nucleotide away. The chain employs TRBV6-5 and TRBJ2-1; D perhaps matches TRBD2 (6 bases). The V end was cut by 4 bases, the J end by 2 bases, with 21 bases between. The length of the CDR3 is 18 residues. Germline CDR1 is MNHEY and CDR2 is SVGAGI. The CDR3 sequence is CASSSQDEGLLTYNEQFF. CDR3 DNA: TGTGCCAGCAGTTCACAAGACGAGGGACTGTTAACCTACAATGAGCAGTTCTTC.

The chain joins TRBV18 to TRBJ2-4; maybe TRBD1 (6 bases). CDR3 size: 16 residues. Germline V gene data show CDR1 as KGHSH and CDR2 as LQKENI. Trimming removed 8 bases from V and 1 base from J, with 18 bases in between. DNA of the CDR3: TGTGCCAGCAGAAGTACTGGGACACCGGCCAAAAACATTCAGTACTTC. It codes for CASRSTGTPAKNIQYF.

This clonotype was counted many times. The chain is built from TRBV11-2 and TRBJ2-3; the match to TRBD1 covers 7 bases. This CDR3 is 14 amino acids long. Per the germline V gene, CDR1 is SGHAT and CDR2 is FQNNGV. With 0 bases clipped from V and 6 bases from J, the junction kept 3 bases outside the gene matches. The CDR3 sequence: CASSLEVRGDTQYF. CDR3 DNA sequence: TGTGCCAGCAGCTTAGAGGTCAGGGGGGATACGCAGTATTTT.